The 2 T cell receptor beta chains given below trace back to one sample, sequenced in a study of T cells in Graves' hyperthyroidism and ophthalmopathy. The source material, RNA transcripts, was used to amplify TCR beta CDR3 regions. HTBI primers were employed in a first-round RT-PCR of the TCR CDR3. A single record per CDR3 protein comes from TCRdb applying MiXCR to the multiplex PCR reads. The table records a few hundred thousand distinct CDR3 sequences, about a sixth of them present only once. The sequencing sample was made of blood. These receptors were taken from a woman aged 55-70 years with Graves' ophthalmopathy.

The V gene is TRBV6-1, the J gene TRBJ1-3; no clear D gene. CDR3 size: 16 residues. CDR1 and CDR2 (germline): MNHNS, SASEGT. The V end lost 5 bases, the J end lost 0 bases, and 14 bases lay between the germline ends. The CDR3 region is CASSPLMLTSGNTIYF. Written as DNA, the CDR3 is TGTGCCAGCAGTCCCCTCATGTTAACCTCTGGAAACACCATATATTTT.

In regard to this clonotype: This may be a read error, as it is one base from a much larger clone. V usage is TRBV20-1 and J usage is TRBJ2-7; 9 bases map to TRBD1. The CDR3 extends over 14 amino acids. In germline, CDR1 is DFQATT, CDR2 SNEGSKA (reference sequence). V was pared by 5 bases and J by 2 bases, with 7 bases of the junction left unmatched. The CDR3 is CSAGKGQGTYEQYF. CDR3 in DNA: TGCAGTGCTGGAAAGGGACAGGGAACCTACGAGCAGTACTTC.